The 8 T cell receptor beta chains below come from one sample, sequenced in a study of T cell responses to AZD1222 COVID-19 vaccine. Sequenced by immunoSEQ multiplex PCR; TCRdb stores in-frame clones only, minus some. The sample contains about 150,000 clones, 75% to 95% of which appear only once. Here the sequenced sample was peripheral blood, taken on day 0 of AZD1222 vaccination. The receptor source for this set is an adult in good health.

The chain couples TRBV19 to TRBJ1-1; no definite D call. CDR3 size: 13 residues. Trimming stripped 5 bases from V and 2 bases from J, with 9 bases between. CDR1 LNHDA and CDR2 SQIVND come from the germline V gene (reference sequence). This CDR3 is CASSEQTNTEAFF. As DNA, the CDR3 is TGTGCCAGTAGTGAACAGACAAACACTGAAGCTTTCTTT.

V and J are TRBV10-3 and TRBJ1-5; TRBD1 matches 7 bases. Germline V gene lookup returns CDR1 ENHRY and CDR2 SYGVKD. Unmatched junction bases numbered 8, after V lost 3 bases and J lost 3 bases. CDR3 length: 16 residues. CDR3 in amino acids: CAISDSRDSNNQPQHF. CDR3 sequence (DNA): TGTGCCATCAGTGATAGCCGGGACAGCAACAATCAGCCCCAGCATTTT.

The chain combines TRBV6-2 or TRBV6-3 with TRBJ2-1; 7 bases agree with TRBD2. Germline V CDR1 and CDR2: MNHEY, SVGEGT. The CDR3 loop spans 16 amino acids. With V trimmed by 6 bases and J by 0 bases, 8 bases remained unmatched. This chain's CDR3 is CASSPLRGSSYNEQFF. Here the CDR3 DNA reads TGTGCCAGCAGCCCCTTGCGGGGGAGCTCCTACAATGAGCAGTTCTTC.

V gene TRBV5-4 combines with J gene TRBJ1-2, with D maybe TRBD1 (6 bases). The CDR3 totals 17 residues. V was shortened by 0 bases and J by 6 bases, with 21 bases between the two germline ends. The germline CDR1 and CDR2 sequences are SGHNT and YYREEE (reference sequence). CDR3 nucleotide sequence: TGTGCCAGCAGCTTGGCCCGGACAGCCTACGAAGAGGATGGCTACACCTTC. It codes for CASSLARTAYEEDGYTF.

This rearrangement joins TRBV7-9 to TRBJ2-7; 7 bases align to TRBD2. This CDR3 contains 16 residues. CDR1 is SEHNR, CDR2 FQNEAQ, per germline (reference sequence). J was trimmed by 2 bases and V by 5 bases; bases with no gene match: 12. This CDR3 reads CASSDFIPSGTYEQYF. The CDR3 DNA reads as TGTGCCAGCAGCGATTTCATCCCTAGCGGCACCTACGAGCAGTACTTC.

The chain combines TRBV20-1 with TRBJ2-4, with D maybe TRBD2 (5 bases). V was cut by 3 bases and J by 6 bases, with 12 bases left in between. CDR1 and CDR2 (germline): DFQATT, SNEGSKA (reference sequence). CDR3 length equals 13 residues. The CDR3 DNA follows: TGCAGTGCTAGTTCGGGGAATCTAAACATTCAGTACTTC. This gives the protein CSASSGNLNIQYF.

This chain links TRBV6-5 with TRBJ2-7, with 7 bases matching TRBD2. Germline loops: CDR1 MNHEY, CDR2 SVGAGI. The CDR3 loop spans 16 amino acids. V dropped 0 bases and J dropped 6; count of bases not matched to a gene: 11. The CDR3 DNA reads TGTGCCAGCAGTTACTCGATGGGGTCTAGCGGACCCGAGCAGTACTTC. Its protein product is CASSYSMGSSGPEQYF.

This chain joins TRBV5-4 and TRBJ2-3, with 8 positions matching TRBD2. This CDR3 has 15 residues. Losses at the gene ends were 3 bases for V and 5 bases for J; bases not matched to a gene: 8. Germline V CDR1 and CDR2: SGHNT, YYREEE (reference sequence). CDR3 DNA: TGTGCCAGCAGCTGGCAGGGACTAGGTGGAGATACGCAGTATTTT. It specifies CASSWQGLGGDTQYF.